A single sample gave rise to the 31 T cell receptor beta chains below, sequenced in a study of T cells in Graves' hyperthyroidism and ophthalmopathy. Amplification targeted TCR beta CDR3 regions from RNA transcripts. The TCR CDR3 was amplified in a first-round RT-PCR using the HTBI primer set. TCRdb itself ran the multiplex PCR reads through MiXCR, one entry per CDR3 protein. The sample holds hundreds of thousands of distinct CDR3 sequences, roughly a quarter seen once. The sequenced material came from blood. Receptors originate from a woman aged 25 to 39 with Graves' ophthalmopathy.

The V gene is TRBV5-1, the J gene TRBJ1-1; D remains ambiguous. CDR1 and CDR2 (germline): SGHRS, YFSETQ. With 10 bases removed from V and 10 bases from J, the gap between germline ends came to 14 bases. This CDR3 is 10 amino acids long. CDR3 residues: CAVRHPRAFF. The CDR3 DNA reads TGCGCCGTTCGACATCCGCGAGCTTTCTTT.

The rearrangement joins TRBV29-1 to TRBJ1-1; D perhaps matches TRBD1 (5 bases). This CDR3 has 16 amino acids. With 3 bases removed from V and 4 bases from J, the gap between germline ends came to 21 bases. CDR1 and CDR2 from the germline V gene are SQVTM and ANQGSEA. CDR3 loop: CSVDSYLDGGVTEAFF. The CDR3 nucleotides read TGCAGCGTTGATTCGTACTTGGACGGGGGGGTCACTGAAGCTTTCTTT.

The sample holds many counts of this clonotype. The chain is built from TRBV11-1 and TRBJ2-5; the D is unclear. The CDR3 spans 12 residues. V was clipped by 5 bases and J by 1 base, with 5 bases between them. Germline V gene lookup returns CDR1 SGHAT and CDR2 FQDESV (reference sequence). The CDR3 reads CASSRTQETQYF. DNA for the CDR3: TGTGCCAGCAGCCGGACCCAAGAGACCCAGTACTTC.

The table lists this clonotype with many counts. This chain connects TRBV5-1 to TRBJ2-5, with 9 bases aligning to TRBD2. Germline V CDR1 and CDR2: SGHRS, YFSETQ. This CDR3 has 16 residues. V lost 4 bases and J lost 1; bases outside the gene matches: 8. This CDR3 reads CASSPLSGGSQETQYF. CDR3 coding DNA: TGCGCCAGCAGCCCGCTGAGCGGGGGGAGCCAAGAGACCCAGTACTTC.

This chain connects TRBV9 to TRBJ1-1, with D unclear. Germline CDR1 reads SGDLS; CDR2 reads YYNGEE. The CDR3 runs to 13 residues. Deletions cut 5 bases from V and 2 bases from J, with 10 bases between. CDR3 sequence reads: CASSPLINTEAFF. CDR3 nucleotides: TGTGCCAGCAGTCCTTTGATCAACACTGAAGCTTTCTTT.

This clonotype has at least ten counts. The V gene is TRBV25-1, the J gene TRBJ2-7; 8 bases line up with TRBD1. The CDR3 totals 15 residues. V gave up 5 bases and J gave up 2 bases; unmatched junction bases: 8. From germline, CDR1 is MGHDK and CDR2 SYGVNS. The CDR3 is CASSSWTGNPYEQYF. CDR3 sequence (DNA): TGTGCCAGCAGTTCCTGGACAGGGAACCCCTACGAGCAGTACTTC.

This clonotype was recorded many times. This sequence joins TRBV12-3 or TRBV12-4 and TRBJ2-7; 8 nucleotides match TRBD1. After removal of 6 bases from V and 3 bases from J, the junction contained 16 bases not matched to a gene. This CDR3 region has 17 residues. In DNA, the CDR3 is TGTGCCAGCAGCCCCTTACAATCGGGACAGGCCTTCTACGAGCAGTACTTC. It translates to CASSPLQSGQAFYEQYF.

In this sample, this clonotype turned up many times. This chain joins TRBV5-1 and TRBJ1-1; D unclear. The germline V gene has CDR1 SGHRS and CDR2 YFSETQ. This CDR3 spans 16 amino acids. Trimming left V 4 bases short and J 0 bases short, with 16 bases between. This chain's CDR3 is CASSPTEGSLNTEAFF. The CDR3 DNA sequence: TGCGCCAGCAGCCCCACCGAGGGTTCACTGAACACTGAAGCTTTCTTT.

There are a few counts of this clonotype. V and J are TRBV29-1 and TRBJ2-3; a possible D gene is TRBD2 (7 bases). The ends were cut back, 4 bases at V and 4 bases at J, with 12 bases in the middle. Germline V lookup: CDR1 SQVTM, CDR2 ANQGSEA. This CDR3 has 13 amino acids. CDR3 sequence (DNA): TGCAGCGTTGTTGGCGGGGGCCCAGATACGCAGTATTTT. As protein: CSVVGGGPDTQYF.

This clonotype was detected many times. The chain recombines TRBV6-1 with TRBJ2-5; 10 positions agree with TRBD1. Germline CDR1 and CDR2: MNHNS and SASEGT. CDR3 length: 13 amino acids. The CDR3 here is CAGGDRGQETQYF. DNA of the CDR3: TGTGCTGGGGGGGACAGGGGACAAGAGACCCAGTACTTC.

This clonotype was counted ten times or more. The chain couples TRBV6-5 to TRBJ2-7, with 11 nucleotides matching TRBD1. The V segment lost 7 bases and the J segment 4 bases; nucleotides outside the gene matches: 9. Germline V CDR1 and CDR2: MNHEY, SVGAGI. The CDR3 length is 15 residues. The CDR3 here is CASTEPGTGGYEQYF. DNA of the CDR3: TGTGCCAGCACCGAACCCGGGACAGGGGGTTACGAGCAGTACTTC.

This clonotype occurred many times. The chain uses TRBV4-2 and TRBJ1-5; D uncertain. The CDR3 sequence is 15 residues long. Germline V gives CDR1 LGHNA, CDR2 YNFKEQ. V was cut by 0 bases and J by 3 bases, with 9 bases left in between. In nucleotides, the CDR3 is TGTGCCAGCAGCCAAGAGCCAGATTTCAATCAGCCCCAGCATTTT. Encoded protein: CASSQEPDFNQPQHF.

This clonotype has ten or more counts. This sequence joins TRBV6-5 and TRBJ2-7, with D possibly matching TRBD1 (5 bases). From germline, CDR1 is MNHEY and CDR2 SVGAGI. The CDR3 consists of 15 residues. V was trimmed by 0 bases and J by 0 bases, leaving 9 bases between them. CDR3 loop: CASSYSYRRSYEQYF. CDR3 bases: TGTGCCAGCAGTTACTCGTACAGGCGCTCCTACGAGCAGTACTTC.

The genes are TRBV2 and TRBJ1-6; D is possibly TRBD1 (5 bases). Deletions cut 6 bases from V and 10 bases from J, with 16 bases between. The CDR3 consists of 14 residues. Germline values: CDR1 SNHLY, CDR2 FYNNEI. The CDR3 DNA is TGTGCCAGCAGCATCTCAGGGCGTTACTCACCCCTCCACTTT. Encoded protein: CASSISGRYSPLHF.

There are many counts of this clonotype. This sequence joins TRBV6-1 and TRBJ2-7, with D maybe TRBD2 (5 bases). Germline V CDR1 and CDR2: MNHNS, SASEGT. The ends were cut back, 2 bases at V and 2 bases at J, with 10 bases in the middle. The CDR3 has 14 amino acids. CDR3 sequence reads: CASSEWGATYEQYF. CDR3 coding DNA: TGTGCCAGCAGTGAATGGGGAGCGACCTACGAGCAGTACTTC.

This clonotype was seen a handful of times. This chain connects TRBV4-3 to TRBJ2-7; TRBD1 matches at 8 bases. V was pared by 3 bases and J by 1 base, with 11 bases of the junction left unmatched. There are 17 residues in the CDR3. Germline V gives CDR1 LGHNA, CDR2 YSLEER. The CDR3 sequence: CASSHERQGRPSYEQYF. Written as DNA, the CDR3 is TGCGCCAGCAGCCATGAACGACAGGGGCGCCCATCCTACGAGCAGTACTTC.

The table lists this clonotype with many counts. The chain is built from TRBV15 and TRBJ2-5; no reliable D call. CDR3 length: 13 residues. CDR1 is LNHNV, CDR2 YYDKDF, per germline (reference sequence). Trimming removed 0 bases from V and 3 bases from J, with 5 bases in between. The CDR3 bases are TGTGCCACCAGCAGAGATCCGAAAGAGACCCAGTACTTC. Encoded protein: CATSRDPKETQYF.

This clonotype was recorded at least ten times. This chain uses TRBV6-5 with TRBJ1-5; 10 bases match TRBD1. Trimming at V came to 1 base and at J to 7 bases, leaving 4 bases not matched to a gene. The V gene's germline CDR1 is MNHEY and CDR2 SVGAGI. The CDR3 is 15 residues long. In DNA, the CDR3 is TGTGCCAGCAGTTACTTCGGGACAGGGGCCCAGCCCCAGCATTTT. Encoded protein: CASSYFGTGAQPQHF.

This clonotype has a count of ten or more. V is TRBV7-3 and J is TRBJ1-2, with D maybe TRBD1 (6 bases). V shed 4 bases and J shed 8 bases, with 23 bases lying between them. The CDR3 loop spans 16 amino acids. Germline loops: CDR1 SGHTA, CDR2 FQGTGA. For the CDR3, the DNA is TGTGCCAGCAGCTCAACAGCCGCCCAGGGGATTGGGGGCTACACCTTC. This gives the protein CASSSTAAQGIGGYTF.

This clonotype was found many times. The chain is built from TRBV6-1 and TRBJ1-1; tentative D call: TRBD1 (5 bases). V was cut by 2 bases and J by 3 bases, with 10 bases left in between. This CDR3 spans 14 amino acids. CDR1 MNHNS and CDR2 SASEGT come from the germline V gene. CDR3 nucleotide sequence: TGTGCCAGCAGTGAACCACCAGGGTACACTGAAGCTTTCTTT. This sequence encodes CASSEPPGYTEAFF.

V gene TRBV29-1 combines with J gene TRBJ2-7, with 12 bases identical to TRBD2. Germline V CDR1 and CDR2: SQVTM, ANQGSEA. The CDR3 spans 14 residues. With 4 bases clipped from V and 4 bases from J, the junction kept 5 bases outside the gene matches. In nucleotides, the CDR3 is TGCAGCGTTGTGGTAGGACTAGCGGGGTACGAGCAGTACTTC. This encodes CSVVVGLAGYEQYF.

The genes are TRBV4-1 and TRBJ2-7, with 8 bases aligning to TRBD2. V was pared by 0 bases and J by 4 bases, with 5 bases of the junction left unmatched. This CDR3 is built from 15 residues. The germline gives CDR1 MGHRA, CDR2 YSYEKL. The DNA of the CDR3 is TGCGCCAGCAGCCAAGATGGCGGGGGGAGTTACGAGCAGTACTTC. Protein product: CASSQDGGGSYEQYF.

The chain carries TRBV12-3 or TRBV12-4 and TRBJ2-5; D remains unclear. CDR3 length: 12 residues. V lost 6 bases and J lost 5, with 10 bases in between. The CDR3 coding sequence is TGTGCCAGCAGCGCACGTAGGGAGACCCAGTACTTC. This encodes CASSARRETQYF.

The genes are TRBV12-3 or TRBV12-4 and TRBJ2-5; a weak D match, TRBD2 (6 bases). This CDR3 has 16 residues. V was shortened by 1 base and J by 5 bases, with 17 bases between the two germline ends. CDR3 amino acids: CASSLGERFGGETQYF. CDR3 bases: TGTGCCAGCAGTTTAGGAGAACGATTCGGAGGGGAGACCCAGTACTTC.

This clonotype appeared a few times. The genes are TRBV20-1 and TRBJ2-5; 7 bases map to TRBD1. The J segment lost 3 bases and the V segment lost 6 bases, leaving 16 bases of the junction unmatched. CDR1 and CDR2 (germline): DFQATT, SNEGSKA (reference sequence). The CDR3 runs 16 residues. CDR3 region: CSATDRTGASKETQYF. The CDR3 region has the DNA TGCAGTGCCACAGATAGGACAGGTGCCTCCAAAGAGACCCAGTACTTC.

V gene TRBV7-8 combines with J gene TRBJ2-2; TRBD2 matches 7 bases. Germline V CDR1 and CDR2: SGHVS, FQNEAQ. V trimming: 5 bases; J trimming: 4 bases; junction bases outside the gene matches: 10. CDR3 length equals 16 residues. CDR3 DNA sequence: TGTGCCAGCAGCCCCCCCGGGACTATTTTCACCGGGGAGCTGTTTTTT. Amino acid sequence: CASSPPGTIFTGELFF.

This clonotype has ten or more counts. This rearrangement joins TRBV6-5 to TRBJ1-2; 8 bases line up with TRBD1. V gave up 6 bases and J gave up 8 bases; unmatched junction bases: 8. The CDR3 covers 13 residues. Germline values: CDR1 MNHEY, CDR2 SVGAGI. The CDR3: CASRRTGIGGYTF. The CDR3 nucleotides read TGTGCCAGCAGACGGACAGGGATAGGCGGCTACACCTTC.

J is TRBJ2-7 and V is TRBV5-1; 8 nucleotides line up with TRBD2. V lost 3 bases, J lost 2 bases, and 10 bases stayed unmatched. CDR1 and CDR2 from the germline V gene are SGHRS and YFSETQ. The CDR3 runs to 16 residues. CDR3 loop: CASSSPERGLAYEQYF. Written as DNA, the CDR3 is TGCGCCAGCAGCTCCCCAGAGCGGGGGTTGGCCTACGAGCAGTACTTC. Using reference TRBV5-1 and TRBJ2-7 for the parts outside the CDR3, the full variable domain is KAGVTQTPRYLIKTRGQQVTLSCSPISGHRSVSWYQQTPGQGLQFLFEYFSETQRNKGNFPGRFSGRQFSNSRSEMNVSTLELGDSALYLCASSSPERGLAYEQYFGPGTRLTVT.

This clonotype has more than one count but fewer than ten. The chain links TRBV4-1 to TRBJ1-5, with a weak D call TRBD1 (6 bases). Trimming removed 2 bases at V and 3 bases at J, with 14 bases between. The CDR3 length is 16 residues. Per germline, CDR1 MGHRA and CDR2 YSYEKL. The CDR3 DNA sequence: TGCGCCAGCAGCCAATACCCCGGACAGCACAATCAGCCCCAGCATTTT. Its translation is CASSQYPGQHNQPQHF.

In this sample, this clonotype turned up many times. The rearrangement joins TRBV20-1 to TRBJ2-7; 7 bases fit TRBD2. CDR1 is DFQATT, CDR2 SNEGSKA, per germline (reference sequence). J lost 6 bases, V lost 4 bases, and 12 bases had no gene match. This CDR3 contains 14 residues. CDR3 bases: TGCAGTGCTAATCGGGGGGTCATGGGCGCCGAGCAGTACTTC. This translates into CSANRGVMGAEQYF.

Turning to this clonotype: One base away lies a much larger clone, so this may be a sequencing read error. This rearrangement joins TRBV10-2 to TRBJ1-2; 7 nucleotides line up with TRBD1. This CDR3 has 15 amino acids. Germline-derived CDR1 and CDR2 are WSHSY and SAAADI. The V gene end was trimmed by 1 base and the J gene end by 4 bases; junction bases not matched to a gene: 6. The CDR3 DNA reads as TGCGCCAGCAGTGAGTTGGGACAGCTTGCCTATGGCTACACCTTC. Protein sequence: CASSELGQLAYGYTF.